This TCR beta chain was sequenced in a study of regulatory T cells in long-lasting Graves disease. Study-wide results and limits: Newly diagnosed disease favored TRBV20-1 and TRBJ2-1 over persistent disease.

This clonotype was seen many times. Its antigen is as yet unknown. At one boundary the junction diverges from the germline segment, which might be a read error. The CDR3 runs 13 residues. Germline V gene lookup returns CDR1 MRHNA and CDR2 SNTAGT. The time point was: newly diagnosed GD, antithyroid drugs for less than 3 months. Construction of the TCR library relied on RNA isolated from PBMCs. American Thyroid Association guidelines defined how Graves' disease was diagnosed. Construction of the TCR beta libraries employed iRepertoire HTBI primers in conjunction with Arm-PCR of CDR3 regions. TCRdb passed the multiplex PCR reads through MiXCR, listing each CDR3 protein once. There are approximately 360,000 distinct CDR3 sequences in the sample; roughly 10% occur only once, and 15% to 20% lies in the top ten. This sample was also put to use in a study of T cells in Graves' hyperthyroidism and ophthalmopathy. That work contributes: A set of HTBI primers served as the primers for a first-round RT-PCR of the TCR CDR3.

V and J are TRBV6-4 and TRBJ1-1, with D perhaps TRBD1 (5 bases). This TCR derives from a woman aged 18-29 years with Graves disease. The source material was peripheral blood mononuclear cells (PBMCs), sampled at new diagnosis, from a patient treated with antithyroid drugs. The DNA for the CDR3 is TGTGCCACCTCAGGGCAGTTGAACACTGAAGCTTTCTTC. It yields the protein CATSGQLNTEAFF.